The TCR beta chain described here comes from a study of blood T cell repertoires in COVID-19. Germline CDR1 and CDR2: MNHEY and SVGAGI. Losses at the gene ends were 5 bases for V and 8 bases for J; bases not matched to a gene: 6. The CDR3 spans 15 residues. Clones were sequenced by immunoSEQ multiplex PCR, and TCRdb holds only the in-frame ones, with some missing. Of about 260,000 clones listed, around 87% are singletons. This chain joins TRBV6-5 and TRBJ2-1; 13 positions agree with TRBD2. Sequenced: peripheral blood. This sequence originates from a woman in her forties or fifties with acute or convalescent COVID-19. The CDR3 region has the DNA TGTGCCAGCAGTCTGGGACTAGCGGGATTGGATGAGCAGTTCTTC. Translation gives CASSLGLAGLDEQFF.